Below, 30 T cell receptor beta chains from the same sample are listed, as sequenced in a study of blood T cell repertoires in COVID-19 (dated by TCRdb to about 2020). Library method: the immunoSEQ multiplex PCR assay. The table comes from immuneACCESS by way of TCRdb, which keeps in-frame sequences with V and J called. Part of the clones is missing from these tables; in studies checked, under half for an unresolved V gene and the rest for unknown reasons. This sample holds about 180,000 clones; about 82% were observed only once. Of the sample, roughly 8.7% falls within the top ten clones. Sequenced: PBMCs or T cells enriched from blood (not recorded which). Source of these receptors: a young woman who had recovered from COVID-19.

This chain joins TRBV6-5 and TRBJ1-1, with TRBD1 as a possible D gene (6 bases). The CDR3 covers 12 residues. V was cut by 10 bases and J by 6 bases, with 15 bases left in between. Per the germline V gene, CDR1 is MNHEY and CDR2 is SVGAGI. CDR3 sequence: CATSGVIAEAFF. In nucleotides, the CDR3 is TGTGCCACCTCAGGGGTAATCGCTGAAGCTTTCTTT.

The chain couples TRBV10-2 to TRBJ2-1; 12 bases line up with TRBD2. Germline values: CDR1 WSHSY, CDR2 SAAADI. This CDR3 is built from 15 residues. V shed 7 bases, J shed 6 bases, and the junction held 7 bases outside the gene matches. The CDR3 sequence is CASTSLAGGFNEQFF. Here the CDR3 DNA reads TGCGCCAGCACATCACTAGCGGGAGGCTTCAATGAGCAGTTCTTC.

The chain joins TRBV19 to TRBJ1-5; 9 bases match TRBD1. The length of the CDR3 is 14 residues. J gave up 1 base and V 10 bases, and 5 bases lay outside the gene matches. Germline V gene data show CDR1 as LNHDA and CDR2 as SQIVND (reference sequence). The CDR3, as DNA: TGTGCCACCGGGACAGGGACCAGCAATCAGCCCCAGCATTTT. Translated: CATGTGTSNQPQHF.

This clone came up once. The rearrangement joins TRBV14 to TRBJ2-2; TRBD2 might be the D (6 bases). CDR1 SGHDN and CDR2 FVKESK come from the germline V gene. The CDR3 consists of 14 residues. V was trimmed by 7 bases and J by 2 bases, leaving 11 bases between them. DNA for the CDR3: TGTGCCAGCAACAGCGGGCATAACACCGGGGAGCTGTTTTTT. Translating it yields CASNSGHNTGELFF.

The genes are TRBV11-3 and TRBJ2-3; TRBD1 agrees at 9 bases. Germline V gene lookup returns CDR1 SGHNT and CDR2 YENEEA. V was pared by 4 bases and J by 5 bases, with 4 bases of the junction left unmatched. This CDR3 contains 14 residues. The CDR3 here is CASSSGQGLDTQYF. The CDR3 nucleotides read TGTGCCAGCAGCTCGGGACAGGGTTTAGATACGCAGTATTTT.

V usage is TRBV3-1 (or the pseudogene TRBV3-2) and J usage is TRBJ2-3; 7 positions agree with TRBD2. The ends lost 4 bases at V and 0 bases at J; junction bases unmatched: 7. The CDR3 extends over 16 amino acids. The V gene's germline CDR1 is LGHDT and CDR2 YNNKEL (reference sequence). CDR3 amino acids: CASSPQGSGSTDTQYF. In nucleotides, the CDR3 is TGTGCCAGCAGCCCCCAAGGTAGCGGGAGCACAGATACGCAGTATTTT.

This clone showed up just a few times. The chain recombines TRBV19 with TRBJ1-1; 7 bases align to TRBD1. Germline V gives CDR1 LNHDA, CDR2 SQIVND (reference sequence). V lost 7 bases, J lost 4 bases, and 9 bases stayed unmatched. The CDR3 spans 14 residues. In DNA, the CDR3 is TGTGCCAGTAAGAACGAGGGGGCAGCCACTGAAGCTTTCTTT. Encoded protein: CASKNEGAATEAFF.

The chain joins TRBV29-1 to TRBJ1-6; 7 positions agree with TRBD1. Germline CDR1 is SQVTM and CDR2 is ANQGSEA. The CDR3 length is 15 residues. V lost 6 bases to trimming and J lost 0 bases; unmatched junction nucleotides: 5. CDR3 amino acids: CSVRQGDSYNSPLHF. The CDR3 nucleotides read TGCAGCGTCAGACAGGGCGACTCCTATAATTCACCCCTCCACTTT.

The count of this clone is one. This chain links TRBV2 with TRBJ1-3; TRBD1 matches 9 bases. The CDR3 spans 14 residues. V shed 6 bases and J 3 bases; nucleotides not matched to a gene: 3. Per the germline V gene, CDR1 is SNHLY and CDR2 is FYNNEI. CDR3 protein: CASRGQGSGNTIYF. CDR3 sequence (DNA): TGTGCCAGCAGGGGACAGGGAAGTGGAAACACCATATATTTT.

This rearrangement joins TRBV2 to TRBJ1-5; TRBD1 aligns across 7 bases. This CDR3 is built from 13 residues. With 6 bases clipped from V and 4 bases from J, the junction kept 3 bases outside the gene matches. Germline CDR1 is SNHLY and CDR2 is FYNNEI. CDR3 in DNA: TGTGCCAGCAGCAACAGGGGTAATCAGCCCCAGCATTTT. Translated: CASSNRGNQPQHF.

The rearrangement links TRBV9 to TRBJ2-7; D not certain. Germline V CDR1 and CDR2: SGDLS, YYNGEE. The CDR3 has 13 residues. V dropped 0 bases and J dropped 3 bases, with 7 bases sitting between them. CDR3 residues: CASSVGGDYEQYF. The DNA of the CDR3 is TGTGCCAGCAGCGTAGGCGGAGACTACGAGCAGTACTTC.

CDR3 region: CASGGTGDYSNQPQHF. CDR3 bases: TGCGCCAGCGGCGGGACAGGGGATTATAGCAATCAGCCCCAGCATTTT. The V gene is TRBV4-1, the J gene TRBJ1-5; TRBD1 agrees at 10 bases. The CDR3 spans 16 residues. J gave up 0 bases and V 8 bases, and 7 bases lay outside the gene matches. Germline loops: CDR1 MGHRA, CDR2 YSYEKL.

The V call is TRBV11-2, the J call TRBJ2-1; 15 nucleotides align to TRBD2. With V trimmed by 5 bases and J by 0 bases, 8 bases remained unmatched. Looked up from germline, CDR1 is SGHAT and CDR2 is FQNNGV. CDR3 size: 19 residues. CDR3 in DNA: TGTGCCAGCAGCGCGGGACTAGCGGGAGGTAGGAGCTCCTACAATGAGCAGTTCTTC. Translation: CASSAGLAGGRSSYNEQFF.

This sequence joins TRBV19 and TRBJ2-3; TRBD1 might be the D (5 bases). V was cut by 4 bases and J by 1 base, with 12 bases left in between. Germline-derived CDR1 and CDR2 are LNHDA and SQIVND (reference sequence). The CDR3 length is 15 residues. CDR3 DNA sequence: TGTGCCAGTAGTACCCGACAGTCCCGCACAGATACGCAGTATTTT. Translation gives CASSTRQSRTDTQYF.

This clone was detected only a few times. This chain uses TRBV3-1 (or the pseudogene TRBV3-2) with TRBJ2-7, with D possibly matching TRBD2 (6 bases). Trimming took 4 bases from V and 7 from J, leaving 11 bases between them. The CDR3 covers 12 residues. CDR1 is LGHDT, CDR2 YNNKEL, per germline (reference sequence). CDR3 bases: TGTGCCAGCAGCCTTGGGGCGGGGGAGCAGTACTTC. Amino acid sequence: CASSLGAGEQYF.

The chain has TRBV28 and TRBJ1-1; no firm D call. The length of the CDR3 is 17 residues. V lost 5 bases to trimming and J lost 4 bases, with 23 bases between them. The V gene's germline CDR1 is MDHEN and CDR2 SYDVKM. The CDR3 reads CASSPSLLTRISTEAFF. The CDR3 coding sequence is TGTGCCAGCAGTCCTTCCCTACTAACAAGGATTAGCACTGAAGCTTTCTTT.

The chain has TRBV13 and TRBJ2-7; the D gene is possibly TRBD2 (6 bases). This CDR3 spans 13 amino acids. Germline assignment: CDR1 PRHDT and CDR2 FYEKMQ (reference sequence). V lost 5 bases and J 6 bases, leaving 14 bases between the germline ends. CDR3 residues: CASSRTGSSEQYF. In DNA form, the CDR3 reads TGTGCCAGCAGCCGAACCGGGAGCTCCGAGCAGTACTTC.

The chain carries TRBV6-1 and TRBJ2-7; 11 bases map to TRBD2. The CDR3 covers 15 residues. With 3 bases clipped from V and 9 bases from J, the junction kept 10 bases outside the gene matches. Germline CDR1 MNHNS, CDR2 SASEGT. CDR3 in DNA: TGTGCCAGCAGTGAGGTAGCGGGAGGGACTGTGTGGCAGTACTTC. The encoded protein is CASSEVAGGTVWQYF.

The chain recombines TRBV11-2 with TRBJ2-7, with TRBD2 matching 13 bases. Germline lookup yields CDR1 SGHAT and CDR2 FQNNGV. Trimming at V came to 1 base and at J to 6 bases, leaving 6 bases not matched to a gene. This CDR3 is built from 16 residues. CDR3 in amino acids: CASSLAATSGRGEQYF. The CDR3 DNA follows: TGTGCCAGCAGCTTAGCCGCTACTAGCGGGAGGGGCGAGCAGTACTTC. The whole variable domain, filled in from reference TRBV11-2 and TRBJ2-7, reads EAGVAQSPRYKIIEKRQSVAFWCNPISGHATLYWYQQILGQGPKLLIQFQNNGVVDDSQLPKDRFSAERLKGVDSTLKIQPAKLEDSAVYLCASSLAATSGRGEQYFGPGTRLTVT.

This clone appeared once. J is TRBJ2-4 and V is TRBV4-2, with D perhaps matching TRBD1 (5 bases). The CDR3 extends over 17 amino acids. Germline assignment: CDR1 LGHNA and CDR2 YNFKEQ. V lost 0 bases, J lost 2 bases, and 14 bases lay in between. The CDR3 DNA is TGTGCCAGCAGCCAAGATCCCGGACAAAACTCCAAAAACATTCAGTACTTC. This codes for CASSQDPGQNSKNIQYF.

The chain recombines TRBV6-2 or TRBV6-3 with TRBJ2-7; tentatively, D is TRBD2 (5 bases). The germline V and J ends were trimmed by 5 bases and 4 bases, with 6 bases remaining between them. CDR3 length: 11 amino acids. Germline V CDR1 and CDR2: MNHEY, SVGEGT. The CDR3 spells CASSRDYEQYF. CDR3 in DNA: TGTGCCAGCAGTCGGGATTACGAGCAGTACTTC.

The chain links TRBV7-2 to TRBJ2-7, with 7 bases lining up with TRBD2. The CDR3 has 14 residues. V trimming: 4 bases; J trimming: 2 bases; junction bases outside the gene matches: 5. The germline gives CDR1 SGHTA, CDR2 FQGNSA. DNA for the CDR3: TGTGCCAGCAGCTCTAGCGGAGCCGCCTACGAGCAGTACTTC. Translated, it gives CASSSSGAAYEQYF.

The chain uses TRBV2 and TRBJ2-7; 13 bases agree with TRBD2. Unmatched junction bases numbered 6, after V lost 11 bases and J lost 2 bases. The CDR3 is 14 residues long. CDR1 and CDR2 from the germline V gene are SNHLY and FYNNEI. The CDR3 DNA follows: TGTGCCTCCGTGGGACTAGCGGGAACCTACGAGCAGTACTTC. This gives the protein CASVGLAGTYEQYF.

Only one count was recorded for this clone. The V and J genes are TRBV28 and TRBJ1-5; 10 bases match TRBD1. The CDR3 runs 17 residues. J was trimmed by 0 bases and V by 6 bases; bases with no gene match: 8. Germline CDR1 reads MDHEN; CDR2 reads SYDVKM. CDR3: CASRPGQGLYSNQPQHF. DNA of the CDR3: TGTGCCAGCAGGCCGGGACAGGGGCTTTATAGCAATCAGCCCCAGCATTTT.

The J gene is TRBJ2-6, the V gene TRBV4-2; 9 bases line up with TRBD1. The ends lost 0 bases at V and 3 bases at J; junction bases unmatched: 9. This CDR3 is built from 19 residues. From germline, CDR1 is LGHNA and CDR2 YNFKEQ. The CDR3 DNA reads as TGTGCCAGCAGCCAAGATCAACAGGGGGCATTAGTTGGGGCCAACGTCCTGACTTTC. It specifies CASSQDQQGALVGANVLTF.

The rearrangement joins TRBV19 to TRBJ1-5, with a possible D match to TRBD1 (5 bases). The CDR3 spans 17 residues. The V gene's germline CDR1 is LNHDA and CDR2 SQIVND (reference sequence). The V end lost 0 bases, the J end lost 6 bases, and 18 bases lay between the germline ends. Here the CDR3 DNA reads TGTGCCAGTAGTATAGATTTCGGCAGGGTAGTCGGTCAGCCCCAGCATTTT. This sequence encodes CASSIDFGRVVGQPQHF.

This sequence joins TRBV6-5 and TRBJ1-1; D unresolved. Germline assignment: CDR1 MNHEY and CDR2 SVGAGI. Trimming removed 2 bases at V and 2 bases at J, with 6 bases between. The CDR3 is made up of 13 amino acids. CDR3 protein: CASSYGSNTEAFF. The CDR3 region has the DNA TGTGCCAGCAGTTACGGGAGTAACACTGAAGCTTTCTTT.

The chain links TRBV7-9 to TRBJ1-1; 7 bases map to TRBD1. The length of the CDR3 is 17 residues. Germline V gives CDR1 SEHNR, CDR2 FQNEAQ (reference sequence). V lost 5 bases to trimming and J lost 3 bases; unmatched junction nucleotides: 15. The CDR3 reads CASSPRSRGQGDTEAFF. The CDR3 nucleotides are TGTGCCAGCAGCCCGAGAAGCCGGGGGCAGGGGGACACTGAAGCTTTCTTT.

This chain joins TRBV9 and TRBJ2-7; TRBD2 aligns across 8 bases. The CDR3 length is 14 residues. Per germline, CDR1 SGDLS and CDR2 YYNGEE. After removal of 0 bases from V and 7 bases from J, the junction contained 6 bases not matched to a gene. CDR3 sequence: CASSVGTSGGEQYF. Written as DNA, the CDR3 is TGTGCCAGCAGCGTAGGAACTAGCGGAGGGGAGCAGTACTTC.

This chain connects TRBV24-1 to TRBJ2-7; 9 bases are a match to TRBD1. The CDR3 runs to 15 residues. V lost 10 bases, J lost 3 bases, and 12 bases stayed unmatched. Germline CDR1 is KGHDR and CDR2 is SFDVKD. The CDR3 nucleotides are TGTGCCACTTGTAAGGACAGGGGAAAGATCTACGAGCAGTACTTC. It translates to CATCKDRGKIYEQYF.